This is a list of T cell receptor beta chains from one sample in a study of blood T cell repertoires in COVID-19. Libraries were prepared by immunoSEQ multiplex PCR; TCRdb keeps only in-frame clonotypes and omits some of them. The table lists fewer than 85,000 clones, around 83% of them singletons. Sequences were obtained from peripheral blood. The receptors were sampled from an elderly man with acute or convalescent COVID-19. The CDR3 runs from the conserved cysteine through the conserved F or W.

J | V | CDR3
TRBJ1-2 | TRBV9 | CASSVQGWGGYTF
TRBJ2-7 | TRBV18 | CASSRDTAYEQYF
TRBJ2-3 | TRBV10-1 | CASGKTSGSTKDTQYF
TRBJ2-2 | TRBV12-3/TRBV12-4 | CASSFSHGELFF
TRBJ2-7 | TRBV24-1 | CATSGVGGTHYEQYF
TRBJ2-2 | TRBV5-4 | CASSSPAGGDAGELFF
TRBJ1-5 | TRBV27 | CASSLGPGRDRANQPQHF
TRBJ2-1 | TRBV5-6 | CASSFGLAGSLNGDEQFF
TRBJ1-5 | TRBV7-2 | CASSDTNYNQPQHF
TRBJ2-7 | TRBV19 | CASSPRDSGGSYEQYF
TRBJ2-7 | TRBV28 | CASGQGASYEQYF
TRBJ1-5 | TRBV7-2 | CASSFGGRPQHF
TRBJ2-1 | TRBV19 | CASSLLGLAGGFNEQFF
TRBJ1-5 | TRBV4-3 | CASSQEFQGAGSNQPQHF
TRBJ2-7 | TRBV10-1 | CASSEGTGNYEQYF
TRBJ2-5 | TRBV9 | CASSPPGQGGETQYF
TRBJ1-2 | TRBV24-1 | CATSPPGGSYGYTF
TRBJ2-7 | TRBV29-1 | CSVLPMGQNYEQYF
TRBJ2-2 | TRBV7-2 | CASSRTGNGELFF
TRBJ1-2 | TRBV12-3/TRBV12-4 | CASNPGYYGYTF
TRBJ1-3 | TRBV6-1 | CASSDRVGNTIYF
TRBJ2-3 | TRBV7-3 | CASSSRGSGIGDTQYF
TRBJ2-3 | TRBV2 | CASMAGGEDTQYF
TRBJ2-3 | TRBV3-1/TRBV3-2 | CASSQGWTSGNTDTQYF
TRBJ1-5 | TRBV12-3/TRBV12-4 | CASSLGLGGPQHF
TRBJ2-1 | TRBV20-1 | CSASLTDNEQFF
TRBJ2-5 | TRBV7-7 | CASSLDTGFSNQETQYF
TRBJ1-5 | TRBV27 | CASGYDRDQPQHF
TRBJ2-2 | TRBV19 | CASSPGQGLTGELFF
TRBJ2-7 | TRBV5-1 | CASSSSTGGPYEQYF
TRBJ2-1 | TRBV28 | CASSRPLGKSNEQFF
TRBJ1-2 | TRBV3-1/TRBV3-2 | CASSQGTGRGYGYTF
TRBJ2-7 | TRBV7-2 | CASSEGLAGGHEQYF
TRBJ2-7 | TRBV19 | CASSMGGRDEQYF
TRBJ2-1 | TRBV28 | CASIGTSGYNEQFF
TRBJ1-6 | TRBV6-1 | CASSEFGGRVNSPLHF
TRBJ1-2 | TRBV30 | CAWSVRGSGNYGYTF
TRBJ2-7 | TRBV12-5 | CASGLGRRSGSSYEQYF
TRBJ1-2 | TRBV6-2/TRBV6-3 | CASSSRQGRGYTF
TRBJ2-3 | TRBV6-5 | CATRGTADTQYF
TRBJ2-2 | TRBV29-1 | CSVLQGTGELFF
TRBJ1-3 | TRBV9 | CASSVSGQRSSGNTIYF
TRBJ2-3 | TRBV7-8 | CASSARGPSTDTQYF
TRBJ2-4 | TRBV7-2 | CASSLAPKGAGDIQYF
TRBJ1-2 | TRBV5-1 | CASSLRPREGSYGYTF
TRBJ2-2 | TRBV5-6 | CASRVSGGANTGELFF
TRBJ2-2 | TRBV5-1 | CASSFGNGELFF
TRBJ1-6 | TRBV7-2 | CASSLMIDNSPLHF
TRBJ1-3 | TRBV28 | CASRTGGNTIYF
TRBJ1-5 | TRBV10-2 | CASSAAGGRPQHF
TRBJ2-5 | TRBV7-2 | CASSTRTGGVMETQYF
TRBJ2-3 | TRBV7-9 | CASSLFMTSGTTDTQYF
TRBJ2-2 | TRBV21-1 | CASSKLKTVAGTGELFF
TRBJ2-5 | TRBV5-1 | CASSLISGLIQETQYF
TRBJ1-3 | TRBV25-1 | CASSELLGNTIYF